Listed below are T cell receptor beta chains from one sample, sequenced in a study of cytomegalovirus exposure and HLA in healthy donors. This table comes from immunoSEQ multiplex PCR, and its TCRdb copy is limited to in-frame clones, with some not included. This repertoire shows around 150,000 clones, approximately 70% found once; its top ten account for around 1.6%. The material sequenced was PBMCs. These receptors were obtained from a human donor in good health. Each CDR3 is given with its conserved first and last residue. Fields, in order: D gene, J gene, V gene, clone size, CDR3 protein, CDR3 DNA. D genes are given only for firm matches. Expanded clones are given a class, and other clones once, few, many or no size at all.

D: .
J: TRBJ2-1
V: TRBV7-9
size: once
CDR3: CASSLAVGLIYNEQFF
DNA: TGTGCCAGCAGCTTAGCCGTCGGACTAATCTACAATGAGCAGTTCTTC

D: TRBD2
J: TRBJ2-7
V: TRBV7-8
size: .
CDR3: CASSSGTSATSYEQYF
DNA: TGTGCCAGCAGCTCCGGGACTAGCGCGACTTCCTACGAGCAGTACTTC

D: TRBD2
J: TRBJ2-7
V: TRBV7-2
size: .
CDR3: CASSPSSGTSGRYEQYF
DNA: TGTGCCAGCAGCCCCTCTTCCGGGACTAGCGGGAGGTACGAGCAGTACTTC

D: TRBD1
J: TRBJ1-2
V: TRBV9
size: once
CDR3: CASSARQGRYGYTF
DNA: TGTGCTAGCAGCGCCCGACAGGGCCGGTATGGCTACACCTTC

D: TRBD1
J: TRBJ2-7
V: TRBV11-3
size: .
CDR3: CASSPGTAFSYEQYF
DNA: TGTGCCAGCAGCCCCGGGACAGCCTTTTCCTACGAGCAGTACTTC

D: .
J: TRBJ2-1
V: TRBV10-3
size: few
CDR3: CAISSKATVYNEQFF
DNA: TGTGCCATCAGTTCGAAGGCGACAGTCTACAATGAGCAGTTCTTC

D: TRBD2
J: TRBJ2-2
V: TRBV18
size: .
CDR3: CASSPPSGNTGELFF
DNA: TGTGCCAGCTCACCTCCTAGCGGTAACACCGGGGAGCTGTTTTTT

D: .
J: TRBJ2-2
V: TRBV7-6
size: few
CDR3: CASSLYGELFF
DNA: TGTGCCAGCAGCTTATACGGGGAGCTGTTTTTT

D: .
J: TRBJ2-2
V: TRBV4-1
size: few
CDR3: CASIWSVANTGELFF
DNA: TGCGCCAGCATCTGGAGCGTTGCGAACACCGGGGAGCTGTTTTTT

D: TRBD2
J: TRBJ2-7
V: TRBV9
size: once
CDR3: CASSVGTSGTYEQYF
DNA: TGTGCCAGCAGCGTAGGGACTAGCGGCACCTACGAGCAGTACTTC

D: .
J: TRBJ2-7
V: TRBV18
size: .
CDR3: CASSPLQEAGEQYF
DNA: TGTGCCAGCTCACCACTCCAGGAAGCTGGCGAGCAGTACTTC

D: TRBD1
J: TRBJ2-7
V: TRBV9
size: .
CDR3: CASSGQTGTGAYEQYF
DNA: TGTGCCAGCAGCGGGCAGACCGGGACAGGGGCCTACGAGCAGTACTTC

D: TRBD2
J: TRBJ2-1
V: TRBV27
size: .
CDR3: CASSSLAGGPRDEQFF
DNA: TGTGCCAGCAGTTCCCTAGCGGGAGGGCCGCGCGATGAGCAGTTCTTC

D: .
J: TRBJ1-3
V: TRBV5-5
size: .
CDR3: CASSLDRFSSGNTIYF
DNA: TGTGCCAGCAGCTTGGACAGGTTTAGCTCTGGAAACACCATATATTTT

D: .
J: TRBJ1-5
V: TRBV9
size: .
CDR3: CASSVAGNDQPQHF
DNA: TGTGCCAGCAGCGTAGCAGGGAACGATCAGCCCCAGCATTTT

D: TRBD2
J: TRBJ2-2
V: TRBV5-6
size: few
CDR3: CASSLTGGNTGELFF
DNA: TGTGCCAGCAGCTTGACGGGAGGGAACACCGGGGAGCTGTTTTTT

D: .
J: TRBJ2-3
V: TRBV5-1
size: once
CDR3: CASASVGSPPGADTQYF
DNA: TGCGCCAGCGCCAGCGTGGGGAGCCCTCCGGGGGCAGATACGCAGTATTTT

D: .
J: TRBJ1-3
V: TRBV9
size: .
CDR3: CASSQQGAGNTIYF
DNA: TGTGCCAGCAGCCAACAGGGTGCAGGAAACACCATATATTTT

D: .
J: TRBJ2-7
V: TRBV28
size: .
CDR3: CAARAKLLYSYEQYF
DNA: TGTGCCGCTCGCGCCAAGCTACTATACTCCTACGAGCAGTACTTC

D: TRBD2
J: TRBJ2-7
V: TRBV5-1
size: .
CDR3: CASSPPGGRTYEQYF
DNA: TGCGCCAGCAGCCCACCTGGCGGGAGGACCTACGAGCAGTACTTC

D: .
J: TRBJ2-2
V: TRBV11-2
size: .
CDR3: CASSLSSGSLLFF
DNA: TGTGCCAGCAGCTTAAGTTCGGGGTCATTGCTGTTTTTT

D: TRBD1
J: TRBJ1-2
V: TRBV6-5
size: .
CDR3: CASRDVGQGVYGYTF
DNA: TGTGCCAGCAGGGATGTGGGACAGGGGGTCTATGGCTACACCTTC

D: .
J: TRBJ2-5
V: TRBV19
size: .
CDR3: CACSSFTGTQTQYF
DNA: TGTGCCTGCAGTAGTTTTACGGGGACACAGACCCAGTACTTC

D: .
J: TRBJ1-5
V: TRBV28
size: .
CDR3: CATRGGVNQPQHF
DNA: TGTGCCACCCGCGGAGGGGTCAATCAGCCCCAGCATTTT

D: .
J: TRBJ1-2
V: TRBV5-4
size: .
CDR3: CASSRRTDKNYGYTF
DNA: TGTGCCAGCAGCAGACGGACAGACAAAAACTATGGCTACACCTTC

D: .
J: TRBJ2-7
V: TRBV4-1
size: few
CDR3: CASSPAKLGLGEQYF
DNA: TGCGCCAGCAGCCCCGCTAAACTGGGGCTTGGCGAGCAGTACTTC

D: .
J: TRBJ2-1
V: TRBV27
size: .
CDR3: CASSLEGLTGGNEQFF
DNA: TGTGCCAGCAGCCTGGAAGGACTCACCGGTGGTAATGAGCAGTTCTTC

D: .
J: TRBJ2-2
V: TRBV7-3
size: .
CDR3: CASSLQVGNTGELFF
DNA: TGTGCCAGCAGCCTCCAGGTTGGGAACACCGGGGAGCTGTTTTTT

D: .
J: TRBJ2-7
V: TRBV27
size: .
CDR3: CASSLSGVGWGEQYF
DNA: TGTGCCAGCAGTTTATCCGGGGTTGGCTGGGGTGAGCAGTACTTC

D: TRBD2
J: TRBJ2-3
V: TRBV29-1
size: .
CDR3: CSGLADTDTQYF
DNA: TGCAGCGGACTAGCGGATACAGATACGCAGTATTTT

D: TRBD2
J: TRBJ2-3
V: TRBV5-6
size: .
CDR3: CASLGSGGAQYF
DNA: TGTGCCAGCCTCGGGTCCGGGGGGGCGCAGTATTTT

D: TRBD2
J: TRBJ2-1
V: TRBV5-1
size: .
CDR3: CASSLDLAGGPKDEQFF
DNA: TGCGCCAGCAGCTTGGATTTAGCGGGAGGGCCGAAGGATGAGCAGTTCTTC

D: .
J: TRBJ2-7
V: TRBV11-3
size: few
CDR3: CASSLAPQGLGPKQYF
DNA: TGTGCCAGCAGCTTAGCCCCGCAGGGTCTCGGACCTAAGCAGTACTTC

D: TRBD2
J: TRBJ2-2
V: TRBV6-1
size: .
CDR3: CASRKEREDTGELFF
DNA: TGTGCCAGCAGAAAGGAGCGGGAGGACACCGGGGAGCTGTTTTTT

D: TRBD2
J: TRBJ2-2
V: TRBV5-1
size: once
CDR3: CASSSAGLGSTGELFF
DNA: TGCGCCAGCAGCTCGGCGGGACTAGGTTCTACCGGGGAGCTGTTTTTT

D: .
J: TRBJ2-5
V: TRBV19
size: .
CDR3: CASSNRPSETQYF
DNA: TGTGCCAGTAGTAACCGCCCGAGCGAGACCCAGTACTTC

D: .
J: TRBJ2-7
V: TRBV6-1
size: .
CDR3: CASSGEAYEQYF
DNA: TGTGCCAGCAGCGGAGAGGCCTACGAGCAGTACTTC

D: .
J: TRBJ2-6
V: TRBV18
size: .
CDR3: CASSPFGVAGANVLTF
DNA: TGTGCCAGCTCACCCTTCGGGGTGGCTGGGGCCAACGTCCTGACTTTC

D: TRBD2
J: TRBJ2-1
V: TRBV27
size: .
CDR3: CASSFSQREAHNEQFF
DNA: TGTGCCAGCAGTTTCTCTCAGCGGGAGGCCCACAATGAGCAGTTCTTC

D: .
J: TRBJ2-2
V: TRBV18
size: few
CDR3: CASSPRAQTGELFF
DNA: TGTGCCAGCTCACCTCGAGCTCAAACCGGGGAGCTGTTTTTT

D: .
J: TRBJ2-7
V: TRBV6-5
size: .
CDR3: CASSRGPAHEQYF
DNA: TGTGCCAGCAGTCGAGGTCCGGCCCACGAGCAGTACTTC

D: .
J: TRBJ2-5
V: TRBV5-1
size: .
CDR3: CASRMNMAQTQYF
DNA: TGCGCCAGCAGAATGAATATGGCCCAGACCCAGTACTTC

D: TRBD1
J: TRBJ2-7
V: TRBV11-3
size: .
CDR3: CASSQRQGSYEQYF
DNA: TGTGCCAGCAGCCAGCGACAGGGGTCCTACGAGCAGTACTTC

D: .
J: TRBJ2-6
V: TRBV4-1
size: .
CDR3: CASSHTGANVLTF
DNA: TGCGCCAGCAGCCACACTGGGGCCAACGTCCTGACTTTC

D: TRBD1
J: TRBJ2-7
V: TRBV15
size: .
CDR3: CATSRVRTGSYEQYF
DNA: TGTGCCACCAGCAGAGTCAGGACAGGGTCCTACGAGCAGTACTTC

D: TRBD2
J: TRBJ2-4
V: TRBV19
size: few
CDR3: CASSIQLAGAPEYF
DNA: TGTGCCAGTAGTATCCAACTAGCGGGAGCCCCCGAGTACTTC

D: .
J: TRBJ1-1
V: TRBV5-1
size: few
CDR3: CASSLDGRNTEAFF
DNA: TGCGCCAGCAGCTTGGACGGTAGGAACACTGAAGCTTTCTTT

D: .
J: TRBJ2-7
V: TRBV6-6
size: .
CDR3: CASSYLSSYEQYF
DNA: TGTGCCAGCAGTTACCTCAGCTCCTACGAGCAGTACTTC

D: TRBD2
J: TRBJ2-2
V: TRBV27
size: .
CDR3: CASSGLAGSLNTGELFF
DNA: TGTGCCAGCAGTGGGTTAGCGGGATCTTTGAACACCGGGGAGCTGTTTTTT

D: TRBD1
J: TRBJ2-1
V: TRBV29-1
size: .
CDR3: CSVAQGTSSYNEQFF
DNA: TGCAGCGTAGCACAGGGGACAAGCTCCTACAATGAGCAGTTCTTC

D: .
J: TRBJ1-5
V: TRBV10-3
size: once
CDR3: CAISEGGNIGNQPQHF
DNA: TGTGCCATCAGTGAAGGAGGGAATATCGGCAATCAGCCCCAGCATTTT